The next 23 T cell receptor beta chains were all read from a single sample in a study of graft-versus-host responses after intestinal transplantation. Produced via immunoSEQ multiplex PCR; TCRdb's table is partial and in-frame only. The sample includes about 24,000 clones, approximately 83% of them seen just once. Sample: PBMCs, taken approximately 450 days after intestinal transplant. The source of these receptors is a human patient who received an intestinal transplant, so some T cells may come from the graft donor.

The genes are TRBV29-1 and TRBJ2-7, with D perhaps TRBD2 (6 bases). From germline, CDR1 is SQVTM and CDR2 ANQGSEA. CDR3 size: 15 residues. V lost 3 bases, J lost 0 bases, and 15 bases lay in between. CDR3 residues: CSVERGAGSSYEQYF. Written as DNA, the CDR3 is TGCAGCGTTGAGAGAGGGGCGGGATCCTCCTACGAGCAGTACTTC.

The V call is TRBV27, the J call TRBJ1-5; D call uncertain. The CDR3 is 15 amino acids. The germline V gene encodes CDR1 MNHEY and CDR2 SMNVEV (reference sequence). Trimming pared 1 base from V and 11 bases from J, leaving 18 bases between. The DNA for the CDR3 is TGTGCCAGCAGTTTATTGCCCCCAGGACCCATAGCCCAGCATTTT. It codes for CASSLLPPGPIAQHF.

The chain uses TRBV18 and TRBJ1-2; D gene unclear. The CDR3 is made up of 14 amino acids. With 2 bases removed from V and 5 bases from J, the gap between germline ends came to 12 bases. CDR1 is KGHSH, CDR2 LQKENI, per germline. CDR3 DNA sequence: TGTGCCAGCTCACCAAACAGCCAAAAATATGGCTACACCTTC. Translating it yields CASSPNSQKYGYTF.

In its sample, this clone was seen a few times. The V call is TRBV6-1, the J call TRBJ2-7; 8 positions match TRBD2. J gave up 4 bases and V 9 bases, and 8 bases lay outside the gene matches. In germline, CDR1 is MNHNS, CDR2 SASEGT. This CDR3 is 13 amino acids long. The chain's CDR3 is CASTLAGGYEQYF. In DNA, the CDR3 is TGTGCCAGTACCCTGGCGGGAGGTTACGAGCAGTACTTC.

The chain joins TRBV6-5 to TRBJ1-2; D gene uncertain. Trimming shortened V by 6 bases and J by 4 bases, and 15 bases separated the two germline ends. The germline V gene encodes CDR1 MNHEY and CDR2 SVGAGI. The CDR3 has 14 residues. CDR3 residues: CASSPTEWGYGYTF. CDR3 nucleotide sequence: TGTGCCAGCAGCCCAACAGAGTGGGGCTATGGCTACACCTTC.

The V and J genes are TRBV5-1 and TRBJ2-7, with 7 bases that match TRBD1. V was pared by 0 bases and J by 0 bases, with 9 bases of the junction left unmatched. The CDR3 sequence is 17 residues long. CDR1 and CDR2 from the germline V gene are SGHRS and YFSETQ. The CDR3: CASSLGRRTGSSYEQYF. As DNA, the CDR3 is TGCGCCAGCAGCTTGGGCAGACGGACAGGCAGCTCCTACGAGCAGTACTTC.

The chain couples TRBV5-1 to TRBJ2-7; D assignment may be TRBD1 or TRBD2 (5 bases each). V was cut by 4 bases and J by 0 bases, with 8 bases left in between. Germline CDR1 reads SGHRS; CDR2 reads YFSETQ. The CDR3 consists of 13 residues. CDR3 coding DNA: TGCGCCAGCAGCCGGGACGTCTCCTACGAGCAGTACTTC. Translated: CASSRDVSYEQYF.

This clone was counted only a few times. The CDR3 DNA follows: TGTGCCAGCAGTGCGCTCTCCGGGACGCCAGAGACCCAGTACTTC. It translates to CASSALSGTPETQYF. The chain recombines TRBV25-1 with TRBJ2-5, with D perhaps matching TRBD1 or TRBD2 (5 bases each). CDR1 is MGHDK, CDR2 SYGVNS, per germline. V shed 4 bases and J shed 4 bases, with 16 bases lying between them. This CDR3 spans 15 amino acids.

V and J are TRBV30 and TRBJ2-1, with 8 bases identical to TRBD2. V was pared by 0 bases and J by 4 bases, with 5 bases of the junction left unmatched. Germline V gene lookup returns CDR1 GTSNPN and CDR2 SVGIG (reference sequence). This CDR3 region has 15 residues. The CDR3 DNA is TGTGCCTGGAGTGTCGGTACTAGCGGTTACAATGAGCAGTTCTTC. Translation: CAWSVGTSGYNEQFF. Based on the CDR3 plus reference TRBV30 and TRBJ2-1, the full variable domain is SQTIHQWPATLVQPVGSPLSLECTVEGTSNPNLYWYRQAAGRGLQLLFYSVGIGQISSEVPQNLSASRPQDRQFILSSKKLLLSDSGFYLCAWSVGTSGYNEQFFGPGTRLTVL.

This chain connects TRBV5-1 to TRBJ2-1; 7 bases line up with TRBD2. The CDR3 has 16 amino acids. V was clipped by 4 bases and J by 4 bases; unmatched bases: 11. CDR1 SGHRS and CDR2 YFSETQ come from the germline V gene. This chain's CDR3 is CASSLQAGVVYNEQFF. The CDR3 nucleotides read TGCGCCAGCAGCCTGCAGGCGGGAGTGGTTTACAATGAGCAGTTCTTC.

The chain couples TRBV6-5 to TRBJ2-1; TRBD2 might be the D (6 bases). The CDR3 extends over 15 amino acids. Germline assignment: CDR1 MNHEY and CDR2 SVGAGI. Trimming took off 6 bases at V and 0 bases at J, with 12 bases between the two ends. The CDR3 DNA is TGTGCCAGCAGAAATAGCGGCAGCTCCTACAATGAGCAGTTCTTC. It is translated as CASRNSGSSYNEQFF.

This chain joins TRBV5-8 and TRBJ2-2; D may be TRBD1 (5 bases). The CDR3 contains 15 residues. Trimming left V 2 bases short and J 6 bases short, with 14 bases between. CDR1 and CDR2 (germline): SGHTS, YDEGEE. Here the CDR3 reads CASSFSQAGSGELFF. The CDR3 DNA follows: TGTGCCAGCAGCTTTTCACAGGCTGGATCCGGGGAGCTGTTTTTT.

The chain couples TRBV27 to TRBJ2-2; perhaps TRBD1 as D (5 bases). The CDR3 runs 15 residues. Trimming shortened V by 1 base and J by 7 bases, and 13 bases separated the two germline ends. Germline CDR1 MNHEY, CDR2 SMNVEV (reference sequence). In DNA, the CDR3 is TGTGCCAGCAGTTTATTTTCTAGGGGAAGCGGGGAGCTGTTTTTT. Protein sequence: CASSLFSRGSGELFF.

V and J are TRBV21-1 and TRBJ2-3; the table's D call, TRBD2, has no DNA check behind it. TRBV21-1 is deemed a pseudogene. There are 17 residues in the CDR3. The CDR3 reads CASSNASSGRGTDTQYF. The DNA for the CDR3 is TGTGCCAGCAGCAACGCCTCTAGCGGGAGAGGTACAGATACGCAGTATTTT.

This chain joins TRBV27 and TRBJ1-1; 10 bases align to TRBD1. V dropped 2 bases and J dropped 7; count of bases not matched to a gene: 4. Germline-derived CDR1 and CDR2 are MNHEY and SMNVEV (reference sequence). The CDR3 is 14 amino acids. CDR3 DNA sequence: TGTGCCAGCAGTTTAGACAGGGGGCTTCTTGAAGCTTTCTTT. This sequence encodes CASSLDRGLLEAFF.

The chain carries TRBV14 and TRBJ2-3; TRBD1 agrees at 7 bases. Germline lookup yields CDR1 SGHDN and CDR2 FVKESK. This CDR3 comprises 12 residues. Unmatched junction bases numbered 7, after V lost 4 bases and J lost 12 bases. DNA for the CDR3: TGTGCCAGCAGCCCGACAGGGTTTGGCCAGTATTTT. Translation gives CASSPTGFGQYF.

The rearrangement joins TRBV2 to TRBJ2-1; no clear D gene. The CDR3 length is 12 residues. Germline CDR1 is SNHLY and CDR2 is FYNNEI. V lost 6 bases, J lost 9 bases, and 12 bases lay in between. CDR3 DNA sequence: TGTGCCAGCAGCGAGACTCGGGCTGAGCAGTTCTTC. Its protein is CASSETRAEQFF.

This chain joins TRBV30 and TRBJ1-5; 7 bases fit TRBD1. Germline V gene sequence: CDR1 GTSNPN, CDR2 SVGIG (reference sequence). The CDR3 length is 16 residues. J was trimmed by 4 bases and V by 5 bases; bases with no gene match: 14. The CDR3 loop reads CAWGPSPRQGNQPQHF. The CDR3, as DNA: TGTGCCTGGGGCCCATCGCCGAGACAGGGAAATCAGCCCCAGCATTTT. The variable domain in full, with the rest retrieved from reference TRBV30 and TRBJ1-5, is SQTIHQWPATLVQPVGSPLSLECTVEGTSNPNLYWYRQAAGRGLQLLFYSVGIGQISSEVPQNLSASRPQDRQFILSSKKLLLSDSGFYLCAWGPSPRQGNQPQHFGDGTRLSIL.

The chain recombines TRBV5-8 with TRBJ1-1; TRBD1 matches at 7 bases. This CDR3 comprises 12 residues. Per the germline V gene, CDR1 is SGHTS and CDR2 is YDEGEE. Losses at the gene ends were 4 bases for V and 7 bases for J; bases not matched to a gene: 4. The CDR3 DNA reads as TGTGCCAGCAGCGCCGGGACAGTTGAAGCTTTCTTT. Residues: CASSAGTVEAFF.

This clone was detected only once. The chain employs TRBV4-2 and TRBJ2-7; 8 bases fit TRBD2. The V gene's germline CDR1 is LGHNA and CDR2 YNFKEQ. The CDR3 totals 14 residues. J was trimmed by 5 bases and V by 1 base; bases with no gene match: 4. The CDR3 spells CASSQGGTRNEQYF. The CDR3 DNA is TGTGCCAGCAGCCAAGGCGGGACTAGGAACGAGCAGTACTTC.

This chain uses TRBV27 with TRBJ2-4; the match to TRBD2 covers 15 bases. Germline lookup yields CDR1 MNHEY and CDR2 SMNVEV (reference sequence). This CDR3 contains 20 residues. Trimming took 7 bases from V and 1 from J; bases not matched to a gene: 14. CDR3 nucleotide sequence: TGTGCCAGCACCCTGGGATTGGGACTAGCGGGAGGCTCTGCCAAAAACATTCAGTACTTC. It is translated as CASTLGLGLAGGSAKNIQYF.

The CDR3 region has the DNA TGTGCCAGCAGTTACTCGAGGACAGGGGGCTACGAGCAGTACTTC. Protein: CASSYSRTGGYEQYF. The V call is TRBV6-5, the J call TRBJ2-7; 10 bases are a match to TRBD1. The CDR3 is 15 amino acids. Per the germline V gene, CDR1 is MNHEY and CDR2 is SVGAGI. Trimming cost V 0 bases and J 3 bases; bases outside gene matches: 2.

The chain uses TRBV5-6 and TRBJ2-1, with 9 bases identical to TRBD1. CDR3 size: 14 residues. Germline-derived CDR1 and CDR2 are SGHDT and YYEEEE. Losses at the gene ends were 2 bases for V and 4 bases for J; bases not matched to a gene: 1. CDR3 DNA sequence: TGTGCCAGCAGCTTCGGACAGGGGTACAATGAGCAGTTCTTC. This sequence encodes CASSFGQGYNEQFF.